The 9 T cell receptor beta chains presented below share a single source sample, sequenced in a study of PD-1 blockade in classical Hodgkin lymphoma. Generated by immunoSEQ multiplex PCR, the TCRdb table keeps only in-frame clones and is missing some. This sample has thousands of clones, with around four fifths found just once. Time point described: cycle 4 day 1 (C4D1), after more than five weeks of nivolumab. Each and every patient relapsed after autologous stem cell transplantation, and patients got differing brentuximab vedotin exposure. This sample comprised peripheral blood mononuclear cells (PBMCs), obtained before the fourth cycle of nivolumab. The receptors originated from a human donor with classical Hodgkin lymphoma.

This clone was seen once. V is TRBV28 and J is TRBJ1-5, with D unclear. The CDR3 is 14 amino acids. Germline V gene data show CDR1 as MDHEN and CDR2 as SYDVKM. V dropped 10 bases and J dropped 0 bases, with 13 bases sitting between them. The CDR3 here is CAINFSNSNQPQHF. In DNA form, the CDR3 reads TGTGCCATCAATTTCAGTAATAGCAATCAGCCCCAGCATTTT.

This chain uses TRBV5-1 with TRBJ2-7, with D tentatively TRBD2 (6 bases). This CDR3 is built from 14 residues. Germline CDR1 is SGHRS and CDR2 is YFSETQ. Trimming stripped 4 bases from V and 3 bases from J, with 14 bases between. The CDR3 here is CASSTGDSYYEQYF. The CDR3 DNA reads as TGCGCCAGCAGCACGGGGGACTCCTACTACGAGCAGTACTTC.

The CDR3 region has the DNA TGTGCCAGCAGCGTAGCAACAGGGGGGATATCCGAGCAGTACTTC. It specifies CASSVATGGISEQYF. The chain recombines TRBV9 with TRBJ2-7; 8 positions agree with TRBD1. Trimming removed 0 bases from V and 6 bases from J; junction bases left unmatched: 8. The CDR3 contains 15 residues. The germline gives CDR1 SGDLS, CDR2 YYNGEE. The full variable domain, rest sourced from reference TRBV9 and TRBJ2-7, is DSGVTQTPKHLITATGQRVTLRCSPRSGDLSVYWYQQSLDQGLQFLIQYYNGEERAKGNILERFSAQQFPDLHSELNLSSLELGDSALYFCASSVATGGISEQYFGPGTRLTVT.

The rearrangement uses TRBV18 and TRBJ1-1, with a possible D match to TRBD1 (5 bases). CDR1 and CDR2 from the germline V gene are KGHSH and LQKENI. There are 15 residues in the CDR3. Trimming stripped 3 bases from V and 3 bases from J, with 14 bases between. The CDR3, as DNA: TGTGCCAGCTCACCTTTACCTGGGACCGACACTGAAGCTTTCTTT. It codes for CASSPLPGTDTEAFF.

V gene TRBV7-8 combines with J gene TRBJ1-2; possibly TRBD1 for D (5 bases). The CDR3 runs to 14 residues. In germline, CDR1 is SGHVS, CDR2 FQNEAQ. V shed 1 base and J shed 7 bases, with 13 bases lying between them. The DNA for the CDR3 is TGTGCCAGCAGCTTAGGGGGCTCGGGGTTTGGCTACACCTTC. Translating it yields CASSLGGSGFGYTF.

V gene TRBV19 combines with J gene TRBJ1-2; 9 nucleotides agree with TRBD1. There are 14 residues in the CDR3. The trim removed 10 bases at V and 3 bases at J, leaving 9 bases unmatched. Germline-derived CDR1 and CDR2 are LNHDA and SQIVND (reference sequence). CDR3 amino acids: CATRTGGLDYGYTF. In DNA form, the CDR3 reads TGTGCCACTAGAACAGGGGGCTTGGACTATGGCTACACCTTC.

This chain uses TRBV19 with TRBJ1-5; D ambiguous. The CDR3 covers 14 residues. CDR1 LNHDA and CDR2 SQIVND come from the germline V gene (reference sequence). V was shortened by 3 bases and J by 0 bases, with 6 bases between the two germline ends. CDR3 sequence: CASSIVYSNQPQHF. CDR3 nucleotides: TGTGCCAGTAGTATCGTCTATAGCAATCAGCCCCAGCATTTT.

Only a few counts were recorded for this clone. The J gene is TRBJ2-3, the V gene TRBV5-1; 7 nucleotides align to TRBD2. CDR3 length equals 15 residues. Germline trimming cut 4 bases from V and 0 bases from J; bases unmatched to any gene: 5. Germline V gene sequence: CDR1 SGHRS, CDR2 YFSETQ. Here the CDR3 reads CASSTSSGSTDTQYF. The CDR3 DNA is TGCGCCAGCAGCACCTCTAGCGGAAGCACAGATACGCAGTATTTT.

The chain joins TRBV7-2 to TRBJ2-6; unclear D gene. The CDR3 has 15 amino acids. CDR1 and CDR2 (germline): SGHTA, FQGNSA. Trimming pared 5 bases from V and 0 bases from J, leaving 8 bases between. CDR3 nucleotide sequence: TGTGCCAGCAGCCCTCAGGACTCTGGGGCCAACGTCCTGACTTTC. It specifies CASSPQDSGANVLTF.